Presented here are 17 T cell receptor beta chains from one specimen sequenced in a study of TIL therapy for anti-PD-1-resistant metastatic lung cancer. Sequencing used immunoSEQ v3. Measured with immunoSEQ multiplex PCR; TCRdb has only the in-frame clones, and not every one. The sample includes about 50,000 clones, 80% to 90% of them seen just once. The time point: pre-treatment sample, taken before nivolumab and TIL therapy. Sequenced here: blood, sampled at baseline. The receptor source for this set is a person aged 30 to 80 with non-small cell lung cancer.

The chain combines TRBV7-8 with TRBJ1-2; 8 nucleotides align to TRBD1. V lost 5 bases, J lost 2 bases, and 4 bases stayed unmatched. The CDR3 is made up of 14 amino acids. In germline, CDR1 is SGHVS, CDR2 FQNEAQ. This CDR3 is CASSPRDRNYGYTF. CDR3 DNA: TGTGCCAGCAGCCCGCGGGACAGGAACTATGGCTACACCTTC.

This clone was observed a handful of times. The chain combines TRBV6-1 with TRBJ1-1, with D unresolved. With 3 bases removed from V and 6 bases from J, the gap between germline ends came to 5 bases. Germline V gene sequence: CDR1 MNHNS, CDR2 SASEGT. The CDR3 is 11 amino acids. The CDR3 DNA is TGTGCCAGCAGTGATCTGTCTGAAGCTTTCTTT. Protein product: CASSDLSEAFF.

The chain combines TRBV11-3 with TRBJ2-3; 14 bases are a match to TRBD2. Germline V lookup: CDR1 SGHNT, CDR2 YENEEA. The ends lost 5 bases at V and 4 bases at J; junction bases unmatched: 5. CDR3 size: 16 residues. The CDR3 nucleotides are TGTGCCAGCAGCGCGGGACTAGCGGGAGCCTCAGATACGCAGTATTTT. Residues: CASSAGLAGASDTQYF. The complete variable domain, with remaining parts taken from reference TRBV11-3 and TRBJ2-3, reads EAGVVQSPRYKIIEKKQPVAFWCNPISGHNTLYWYLQNLGQGPELLIRYENEEAVDDSQLPKDRFSAERLKGVDSTLKIQPAELGDSAVYLCASSAGLAGASDTQYFGPGTRLTVL.

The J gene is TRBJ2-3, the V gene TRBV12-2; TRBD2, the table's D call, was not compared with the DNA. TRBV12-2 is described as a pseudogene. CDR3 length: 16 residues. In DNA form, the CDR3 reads TGTGCAAGTCGCCCCCGGACTAGCGGGGTGCCAGATACGCAGTATTTT. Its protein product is CASRPRTSGVPDTQYF.

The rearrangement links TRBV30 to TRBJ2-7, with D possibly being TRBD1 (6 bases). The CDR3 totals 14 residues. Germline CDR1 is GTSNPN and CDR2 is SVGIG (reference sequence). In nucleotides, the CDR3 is TGTGCGTATTCCAGACAGGCTTACTCCTACGAGCAGTACTTC. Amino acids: CAYSRQAYSYEQYF.

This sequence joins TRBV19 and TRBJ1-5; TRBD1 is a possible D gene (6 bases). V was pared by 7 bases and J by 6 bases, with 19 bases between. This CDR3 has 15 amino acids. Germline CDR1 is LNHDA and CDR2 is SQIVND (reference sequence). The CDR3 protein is CASTDRGHIGQPQHF. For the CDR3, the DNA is TGTGCCAGTACCGATCGGGGACATATTGGTCAGCCCCAGCATTTT.

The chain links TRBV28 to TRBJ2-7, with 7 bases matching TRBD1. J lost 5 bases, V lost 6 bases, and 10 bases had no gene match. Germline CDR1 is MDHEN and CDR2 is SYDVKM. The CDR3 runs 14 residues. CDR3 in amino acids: CASRPPTGTDEQYF. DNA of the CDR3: TGTGCCAGCAGACCCCCGACAGGGACGGACGAGCAGTACTTC.

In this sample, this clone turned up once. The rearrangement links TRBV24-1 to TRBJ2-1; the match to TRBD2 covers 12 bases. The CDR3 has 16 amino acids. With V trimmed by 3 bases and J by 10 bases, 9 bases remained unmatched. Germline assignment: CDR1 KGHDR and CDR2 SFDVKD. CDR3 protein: CATSDTGLAGSREQFF. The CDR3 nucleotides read TGTGCCACCAGTGATACTGGACTAGCGGGGTCGCGGGAGCAGTTCTTC.

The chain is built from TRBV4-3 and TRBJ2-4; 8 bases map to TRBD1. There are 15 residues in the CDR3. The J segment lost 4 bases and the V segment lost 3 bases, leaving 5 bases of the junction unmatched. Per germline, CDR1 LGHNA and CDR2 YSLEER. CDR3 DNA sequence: TGCGCCAGCAGCCACACGGACAGGGCTAAAAACATTCAGTACTTC. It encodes CASSHTDRAKNIQYF.

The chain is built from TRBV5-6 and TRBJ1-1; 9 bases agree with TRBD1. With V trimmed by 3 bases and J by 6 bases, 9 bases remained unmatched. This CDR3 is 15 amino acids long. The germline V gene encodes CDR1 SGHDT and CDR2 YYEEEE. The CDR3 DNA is TGTGCCAGCAGCTGGGCTGACAGGGGGGCCTCTGAAGCTTTCTTT. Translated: CASSWADRGASEAFF.

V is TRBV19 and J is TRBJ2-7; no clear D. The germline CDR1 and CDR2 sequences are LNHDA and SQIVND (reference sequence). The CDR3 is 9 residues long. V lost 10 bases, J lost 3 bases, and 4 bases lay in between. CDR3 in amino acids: CAIYYEQYF. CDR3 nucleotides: TGTGCCATTTACTACGAGCAGTACTTC.

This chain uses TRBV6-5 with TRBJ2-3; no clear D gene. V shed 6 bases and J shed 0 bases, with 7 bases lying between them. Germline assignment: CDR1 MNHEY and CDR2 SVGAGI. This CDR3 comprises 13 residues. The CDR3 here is CASSKTSTDTQYF. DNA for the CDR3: TGTGCCAGCAGCAAAACTAGCACAGATACGCAGTATTTT.

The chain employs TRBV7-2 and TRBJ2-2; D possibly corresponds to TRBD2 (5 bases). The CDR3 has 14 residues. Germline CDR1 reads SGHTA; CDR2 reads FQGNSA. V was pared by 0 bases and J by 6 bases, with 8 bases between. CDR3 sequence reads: CASSLAVRAGELFF. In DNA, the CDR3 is TGTGCCAGCAGCTTAGCTGTGAGGGCCGGGGAGCTGTTTTTT.

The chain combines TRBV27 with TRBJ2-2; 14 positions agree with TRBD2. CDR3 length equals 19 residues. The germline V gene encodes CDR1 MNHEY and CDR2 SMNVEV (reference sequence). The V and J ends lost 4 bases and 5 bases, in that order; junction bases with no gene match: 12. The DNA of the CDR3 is TGTGCCAGCAGTTACCAACGACCGGGACTAGCGGGGGTTACCGGGGAGCTGTTTTTT. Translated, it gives CASSYQRPGLAGVTGELFF.

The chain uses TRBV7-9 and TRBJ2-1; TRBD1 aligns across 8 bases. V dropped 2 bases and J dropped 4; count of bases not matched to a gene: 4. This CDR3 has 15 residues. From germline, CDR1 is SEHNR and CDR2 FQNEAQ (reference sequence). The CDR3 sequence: CASSLQGASYNEQFF. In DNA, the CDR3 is TGTGCCAGCAGCTTACAGGGGGCATCTTACAATGAGCAGTTCTTC. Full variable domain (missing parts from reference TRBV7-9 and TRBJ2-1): DTGVSQNPRHKITKRGQNVTFRCDPISEHNRLYWYRQTLGQGPEFLTYFQNEAQLEKSRLLSDRFSAERPKGSFSTLEIQRTEQGDSAMYLCASSLQGASYNEQFFGPGTRLTVL.

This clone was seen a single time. CDR3 region: CASRKLAGGRSGELFF. The DNA of the CDR3 is TGTGCCAGCAGGAAATTAGCGGGGGGGCGGAGCGGGGAGCTGTTTTTT. The V gene is TRBV27, the J gene TRBJ2-2; 11 nucleotides agree with TRBD2. Looked up from germline, CDR1 is MNHEY and CDR2 is SMNVEV (reference sequence). This CDR3 is 16 amino acids long. The V segment lost 6 bases and the J segment 7 bases; nucleotides outside the gene matches: 10.

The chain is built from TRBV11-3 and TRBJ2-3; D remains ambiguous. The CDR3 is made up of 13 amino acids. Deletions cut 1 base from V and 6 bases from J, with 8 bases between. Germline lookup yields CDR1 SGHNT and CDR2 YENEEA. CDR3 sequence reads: CASSLGPLDTQYF. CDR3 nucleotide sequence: TGTGCCAGCAGCTTAGGGCCCCTGGATACGCAGTATTTT. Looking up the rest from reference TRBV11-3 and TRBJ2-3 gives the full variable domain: EAGVVQSPRYKIIEKKQPVAFWCNPISGHNTLYWYLQNLGQGPELLIRYENEEAVDDSQLPKDRFSAERLKGVDSTLKIQPAELGDSAVYLCASSLGPLDTQYFGPGTRLTVL.